The sequence of this TCR beta chain was determined in a study of radiotherapy plus CTLA-4 blockade in lung cancer. Study results and caveats: Interferon-beta, together with early blood T cell clone dynamics, reportedly best predicted response. Expansion of tumor-derived TCR clones was observed in blood after radiotherapy plus ipilimumab.

This CDR3 is built from 12 residues. CDR1 is GTSNPN and CDR2 is SVGIG in the germline V gene (reference sequence). Trimming took 5 bases from V and 6 from J, leaving 11 bases between them. Regarding this clone: Its antigen remains unknown.

TCRdb's copy holds only in-frame clones and misses some; the assay was immunoSEQ multiplex PCR. The sample comprises roughly 120,000 clones, about four fifths of which are singletons, and roughly 5.2% rests with the top ten. Enrolled patients, whose metastatic non-small-cell lung cancer was chemo-refractory, received focal radiation plus CTLA-4 blockade with ipilimumab. Sequencing was performed on peripheral blood, taken from a patient treated with radiotherapy plus ipilimumab. The TCR sequence derives from a human donor with non-small cell lung cancer who had a partial response to radiotherapy plus ipilimumab. The chain has TRBV30 and TRBJ2-1; no clear D gene. The CDR3 bases are TGTGCCTGGGGTCCGGGTTTCAATGAGCAGTTCTTC. Translated, it gives CAWGPGFNEQFF.